Each of the 15 T cell receptor beta chains below was sequenced from the same sample in a study of blood T cells in healthy people across ages. Sample-barcoded 5' priming and a J-beta primer mix drove a second PCR of about 7 to 11 cycles. TCRdb processed the 5' RACE reads anew with MiXCR; each CDR3 protein has one entry. The data contain 1.5 million to 2 million distinct CDR3 sequences, about 32% of them singletons. Sequencing was performed on blood. These receptors were taken from a woman in her 30s in good health.

The table lists this clonotype with a few counts. The genes are TRBV20-1 and TRBJ1-5; weak D call: TRBD1 (5 bases). Germline V gene sequence: CDR1 DFQATT, CDR2 SNEGSKA (reference sequence). V shed 3 bases and J shed 4 bases, with 13 bases lying between them. This CDR3 spans 14 amino acids. The CDR3 spells CSASATDLNQPQHF. CDR3 DNA: TGCAGTGCTAGCGCGACAGACCTTAATCAGCCCCAGCATTTT.

This chain joins TRBV2 and TRBJ2-1; 8 bases align to TRBD2. From germline, CDR1 is SNHLY and CDR2 FYNNEI. This CDR3 has 17 residues. Unmatched junction bases numbered 14, after V lost 4 bases and J lost 6 bases. CDR3 sequence (DNA): TGTGCCAGCAGTGTATCACTAGAAGCGGGAGTTGTCAATGAGCAGTTCTTC. It encodes CASSVSLEAGVVNEQFF.

The table lists this clonotype with a few counts. The rearrangement joins TRBV27 to TRBJ2-1; D might be TRBD2 (5 bases). V lost 4 bases and J 0 bases, leaving 10 bases between the germline ends. CDR3 length: 15 amino acids. The germline gives CDR1 MNHEY, CDR2 SMNVEV (reference sequence). The CDR3 nucleotides read TGTGCCAGCAGTTGGAGGCTGAGCTCCTACAATGAGCAGTTCTTC. Amino acid sequence: CASSWRLSSYNEQFF.

The chain carries TRBV7-2 and TRBJ2-1; D perhaps matches TRBD2 (6 bases). Trimming removed 1 base from V and 9 bases from J, with 19 bases in between. Germline CDR1 SGHTA, CDR2 FQGNSA. This CDR3 contains 16 residues. The CDR3, as DNA: TGTGCCAGCAGCTTAGGGGGACTCCCAGTTAACAGTGAGCAGTTCTTC. It codes for CASSLGGLPVNSEQFF.

The rearrangement links TRBV27 to TRBJ1-2, with 8 bases identical to TRBD1. The germline CDR1 and CDR2 sequences are MNHEY and SMNVEV (reference sequence). This CDR3 comprises 15 residues. With 3 bases clipped from V and 8 bases from J, the junction kept 11 bases outside the gene matches. The CDR3 reads CASSFIGQGARGYTF. The DNA for the CDR3 is TGTGCCAGCAGTTTTATCGGGCAGGGGGCTCGCGGCTACACCTTC.

V is TRBV5-8 and J is TRBJ2-7; 9 bases are shared with TRBD1. With V trimmed by 3 bases and J by 0 bases, 7 bases remained unmatched. The CDR3 consists of 16 residues. Germline assignment: CDR1 SGHTS and CDR2 YDEGEE. The CDR3 DNA follows: TGTGCCAGCAGCTGGGGTGTGGGACAGGGCTCCTACGAGCAGTACTTC. It codes for CASSWGVGQGSYEQYF.

Turning to this clonotype: With a much larger clone just one base away, this may be a read error. The chain recombines TRBV7-3 with TRBJ2-6; TRBD1 is a possible D gene (5 bases). The CDR3 runs 18 residues. Germline assignment: CDR1 SGHTA and CDR2 FQGTGA. CDR3 protein: CASSPRAWAGSGANVRTF. In DNA, the CDR3 is TGTGCCAGCAGCCCTCGAGCCTGGGCTGGCTCTGGGGCCAACGTCCGGACTTTC.

This clonotype has just a few counts. The V call is TRBV20-1, the J call TRBJ1-2, with a possible D match to TRBD1 (6 bases). CDR1 DFQATT and CDR2 SNEGSKA come from the germline V gene (reference sequence). The CDR3 covers 12 residues. V was pared by 0 bases and J by 8 bases, with 10 bases between. This CDR3 is CSAREPGAGYTF. In DNA form, the CDR3 reads TGCAGTGCTAGAGAGCCGGGGGCAGGCTACACCTTC.

The J gene is TRBJ2-1, the V gene TRBV9; the match to TRBD1 covers 7 bases. Germline-derived CDR1 and CDR2 are SGDLS and YYNGEE. The V gene end was trimmed by 2 bases and the J gene end by 9 bases; junction bases not matched to a gene: 11. The CDR3 runs to 15 residues. The CDR3 spells CASSVGQELDSEQFF. The CDR3, as DNA: TGTGCCAGCAGCGTTGGACAGGAATTAGACAGTGAGCAGTTCTTC. The variable domain in full, with the rest retrieved from reference TRBV9 and TRBJ2-1, is DSGVTQTPKHLITATGQRVTLRCSPRSGDLSVYWYQQSLDQGLQFLIQYYNGEERAKGNILERFSAQQFPDLHSELNLSSLELGDSALYFCASSVGQELDSEQFFGPGTRLTVL.

V and J are TRBV20-1 and TRBJ2-5, with 8 bases lining up with TRBD2. This CDR3 has 13 amino acids. From germline, CDR1 is DFQATT and CDR2 SNEGSKA (reference sequence). Trimming took 4 bases from V and 4 from J; bases not matched to a gene: 5. The CDR3: CSANRAGVETQYF. CDR3 nucleotide sequence: TGCAGTGCTAACAGAGCGGGGGTAGAGACCCAGTACTTC.

The rearrangement links TRBV4-2 to TRBJ2-7; 7 bases are a match to TRBD1. J lost 4 bases, V lost 1 base, and 10 bases had no gene match. The CDR3 is 16 residues long. From germline, CDR1 is LGHNA and CDR2 YNFKEQ. The CDR3 DNA reads TGTGCCAGCAGCCAAGGTGTGTCAGGGGGTTTATACGAGCAGTACTTC. Translating it yields CASSQGVSGGLYEQYF.

This clonotype has a handful of counts. The chain links TRBV20-1 to TRBJ2-1, with D perhaps TRBD2 (6 bases). The CDR3 length is 15 residues. V lost 4 bases and J 2 bases, leaving 15 bases between the germline ends. In germline, CDR1 is DFQATT, CDR2 SNEGSKA (reference sequence). Here the CDR3 DNA reads TGCAGTGCTAAATCGCGGGGCTCGGCCTACAATGAGCAGTTCTTC. It yields the protein CSAKSRGSAYNEQFF.

V usage is TRBV15 and J usage is TRBJ1-6; maybe TRBD1 (5 bases). Trimming took 2 bases from V and 7 from J, leaving 9 bases between them. CDR3 size: 14 residues. The germline V gene encodes CDR1 LNHNV and CDR2 YYDKDF (reference sequence). CDR3 loop: CATSRSRENSPLHF. The DNA of the CDR3 is TGTGCCACCAGCAGATCCAGGGAGAATTCACCCCTCCACTTT.

This clonotype was seen ten or more times. V usage is TRBV29-1 and J usage is TRBJ2-7; D remains unclear. The CDR3 loop spans 12 amino acids. Germline V gives CDR1 SQVTM, CDR2 ANQGSEA. V was shortened by 3 bases and J by 5 bases, with 11 bases between the two germline ends. CDR3 in amino acids: CSVEPGTDEQYF. The CDR3 coding sequence is TGCAGCGTTGAGCCAGGAACGGACGAGCAGTACTTC.

This chain connects TRBV6-2 or TRBV6-3 to TRBJ2-7; either TRBD1 or TRBD2 may fit D (5 bases each). The V end lost 6 bases, the J end lost 0 bases, and 18 bases lay between the germline ends. This CDR3 spans 16 amino acids. Germline CDR1 MNHEY, CDR2 SVGEGT. The CDR3 nucleotides are TGTGCCAGCAGCCGGACCCTTTGGGGGACCTCCTACGAGCAGTACTTC. Amino acids: CASSRTLWGTSYEQYF.